This T cell receptor beta chain was identified in a study of graft-versus-host responses after intestinal transplantation. Using immunoSEQ multiplex PCR, the repertoire was profiled, and TCRdb retains in-frame clones only, with some absent. Among about 130,000 clones, around 90% were seen once, and the ten largest hold approximately 0.17%. CDR3 length: 15 residues. Germline V CDR1 and CDR2: SGHRS, YFSETQ. The ends lost 4 bases at V and 5 bases at J; junction bases unmatched: 9. Worth noting for this clone: Its antigen is as yet unknown.

The origin of this receptor is a human donor who received an intestinal transplant. Source: unstimulated CD4+ T cells sorted from spleen or lymph node cells, taken before intestinal transplant. The rearrangement uses TRBV5-1 and TRBJ2-1; 7 bases align to TRBD1. The CDR3: CASSRFTGADNEQFF. The CDR3, as DNA: TGCGCCAGCAGCCGATTCACAGGGGCGGACAATGAGCAGTTCTTC.